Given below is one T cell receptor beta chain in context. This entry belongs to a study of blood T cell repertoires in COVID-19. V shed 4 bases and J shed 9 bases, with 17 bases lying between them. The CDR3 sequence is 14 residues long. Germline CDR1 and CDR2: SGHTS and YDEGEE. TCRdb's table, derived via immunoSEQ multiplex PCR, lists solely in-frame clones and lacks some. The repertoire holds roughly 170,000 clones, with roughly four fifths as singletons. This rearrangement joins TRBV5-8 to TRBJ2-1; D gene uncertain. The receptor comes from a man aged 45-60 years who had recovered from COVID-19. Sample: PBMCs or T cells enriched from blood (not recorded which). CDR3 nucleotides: TGTGCCAGCAGCCCTGGTGCGGTTTTGGGTGAGCAGTTCTTC. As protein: CASSPGAVLGEQFF.